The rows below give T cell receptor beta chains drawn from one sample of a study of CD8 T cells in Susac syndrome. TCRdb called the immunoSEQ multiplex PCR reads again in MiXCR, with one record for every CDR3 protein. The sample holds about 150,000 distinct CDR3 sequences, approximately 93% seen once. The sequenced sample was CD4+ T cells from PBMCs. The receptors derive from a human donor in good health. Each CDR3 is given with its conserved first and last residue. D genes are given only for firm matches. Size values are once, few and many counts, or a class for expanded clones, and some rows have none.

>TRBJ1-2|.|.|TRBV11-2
TGTGCCAGCAGCTCCAACAGCGACTATGGCTACACCTTC
CASSSNSDYGYTF
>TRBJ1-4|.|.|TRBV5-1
TGCGCCAGCAGCTTTCTTCGGGCAACTAATGAAAAACTGTTTTTT
CASSFLRATNEKLFF
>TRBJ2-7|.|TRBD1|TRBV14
TGTGCCAGCAGCCACAGGACAGGGGTCCACGAGCAGTACTTC
CASSHRTGVHEQYF
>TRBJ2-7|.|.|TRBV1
TGCACCAGCAGCCGGGACAGGGTCTCCTACGAGCAGTACTTC
CTSSRDRVSYEQYF
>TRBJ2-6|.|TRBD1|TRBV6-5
TGTGCCAGCAGTTCGCCCTCCGGACAGGGGTCTTCCGGGGCCAACGTCCTGACTTTC
CASSSPSGQGSSGANVLTF
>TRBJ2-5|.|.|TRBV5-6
TGTGCCAGCAGCTTACAGGGAAGCGGGGAGACCCAGTACTTC
CASSLQGSGETQYF
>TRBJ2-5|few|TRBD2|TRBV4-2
TGTGCCAGCAGCCAAGAGCGGGAGGAAGAGACCCAGTACTTC
CASSQEREEETQYF
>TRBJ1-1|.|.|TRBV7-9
TGTGCCAGCAACCTTTTTCAGAACACTGAAGCTTTCTTT
CASNLFQNTEAFF
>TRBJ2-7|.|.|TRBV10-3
TGTGCCATCGGCGGGGCCGAGCAGTACTTC
CAIGGAEQYF
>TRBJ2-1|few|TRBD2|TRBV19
TGTGCCAGTAGTGTCGCGGGAGGAGAGCAGTTCTTC
CASSVAGGEQFF
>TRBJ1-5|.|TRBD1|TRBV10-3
TGTGCCATCAGTGGGACAGGGGTTACCAATCAGCCCCAGCATTTT
CAISGTGVTNQPQHF
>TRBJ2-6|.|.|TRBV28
TGTGCCAGCAGTTTATTTTTACAGTCTGGGGCCAACGTCCTGACTTTC
CASSLFLQSGANVLTF
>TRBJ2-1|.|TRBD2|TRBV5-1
TGCGCCAGCAGCCTCGGACTAGCGGGAGCTCGCATCGACAATGAGCAGTTCTTC
CASSLGLAGARIDNEQFF
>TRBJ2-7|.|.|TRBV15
TGTGCCACCAGCAGAGATCGTGTGGGTGGCGAGCAGTACTTC
CATSRDRVGGEQYF
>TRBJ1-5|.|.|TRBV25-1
TGTGCCAGCAGTGACATCGGACACCAGCCCCAGCATTTT
CASSDIGHQPQHF
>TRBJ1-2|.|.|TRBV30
TGTGCCTGTCCGGACGCATCGGGCTACACCTTC
CACPDASGYTF
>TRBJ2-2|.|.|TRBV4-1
TGCGCCAGCAGCCAACCGGTGTTCCCGGGACAAAGAAGGGAGCTGTTTTTT
CASSQPVFPGQRRELFF
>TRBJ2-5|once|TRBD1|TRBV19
TGTGCCAGTAGTGACTCCCGGGACAGGGAGTACCAAGAGACCCAGTACTTC
CASSDSRDREYQETQYF
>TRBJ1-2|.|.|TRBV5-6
TGTGCCAGCAGCCTAAAAGGCAGACCGAATGGCTACACCTTC
CASSLKGRPNGYTF
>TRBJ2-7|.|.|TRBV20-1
TGCAGTGCTGAGACACCTACCTACGAGCAGTACTTC
CSAETPTYEQYF
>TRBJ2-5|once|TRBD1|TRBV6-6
TGTGCCAGCAGCCGCGGACAGGGGCTCGGGGTCCAGTACTTC
CASSRGQGLGVQYF
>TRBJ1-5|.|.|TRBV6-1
TGTGCCAGCAGTGAACTTAAATCAGGGGTTGGCAGTCACCCCCAGCATTTT
CASSELKSGVGSHPQHF
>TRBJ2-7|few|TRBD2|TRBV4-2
TGTGCCAGCAGCCAAGAGGGAGGGCCAGGTGAGCAGTACTTC
CASSQEGGPGEQYF
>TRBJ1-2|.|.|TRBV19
TGTGCCAGTAGTAGGGGCCGTTTCTATGGCTACACCTTC
CASSRGRFYGYTF
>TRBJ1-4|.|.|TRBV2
TGTGCCAGCAGTGGGGAGTGGGGTAATGAAAAACTGTTTTTT
CASSGEWGNEKLFF
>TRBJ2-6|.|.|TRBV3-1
TGTGCCAGCAGCCCTGGCGGGGTCAACGTCCTGACTTTC
CASSPGGVNVLTF
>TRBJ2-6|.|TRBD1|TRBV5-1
TGCGCCAGCAGCTTGGTAGGACAGGGGGCTGCTGGGGCCAACGTCCTGACTTTC
CASSLVGQGAAGANVLTF
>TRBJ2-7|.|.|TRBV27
TGTGCCAGCAACTCTCTTGGTGGCGAGCAGTACTTC
CASNSLGGEQYF
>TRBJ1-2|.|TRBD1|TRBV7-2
TGTGCCAGCAGCTTAGGGGGACAGGGATTTGGCTACACCTTC
CASSLGGQGFGYTF
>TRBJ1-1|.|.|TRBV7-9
TGTGCCAGCAGCTTAGGAGGCCAGGGGAGCACTGAAGCTTTCTTT
CASSLGGQGSTEAFF
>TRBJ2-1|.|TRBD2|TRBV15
TGTGCCACCAGCAGGTCGACTAGCGGTCAGTACAATGAGCAGTTCTTC
CATSRSTSGQYNEQFF
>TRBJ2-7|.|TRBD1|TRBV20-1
TGCAGTGCTGACTACAGGGGGGAGCAGTACTTC
CSADYRGEQYF
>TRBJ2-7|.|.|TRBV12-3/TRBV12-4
TGTGCCAGCAGGGCAGGAAATTTGGGCTACGAGCAGTACTTC
CASRAGNLGYEQYF
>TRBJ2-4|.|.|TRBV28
TGTGCCAGCAGTTTAATCGGGGGGCTAGGAGCCAAAAACATTCAGTACTTC
CASSLIGGLGAKNIQYF
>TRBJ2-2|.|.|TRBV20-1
TGCAGTGCTAGGCACAAAAGGGATCCCGGGACCGGGGAGCTGTTTTTT
CSARHKRDPGTGELFF
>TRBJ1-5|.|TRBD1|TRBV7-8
TGTGCCAGCAGCTTAGCTAGGACAGGGCTCAATCAGCCCCAGCATTTT
CASSLARTGLNQPQHF
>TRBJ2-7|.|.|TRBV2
TGTGCCAGCAGTGATTGGTTGGGCGAGCAGTACTTC
CASSDWLGEQYF
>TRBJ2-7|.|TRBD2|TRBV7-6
TGTGCCAGCAGCTTAGCGGGTGGCGGGAGCAGTGAGCAGTACTTC
CASSLAGGGSSEQYF
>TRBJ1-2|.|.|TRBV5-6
TGTGCCAGCAGCGTTACTTTCTATGGCTACACCTTC
CASSVTFYGYTF
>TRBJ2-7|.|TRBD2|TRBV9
TGTGCCAGCAGCGTCACCGGGACTAGCGTTTACGAGCAGTACTTC
CASSVTGTSVYEQYF
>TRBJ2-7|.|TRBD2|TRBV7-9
TGTGCCAGCAGCTTAGCGGTGTCGAGCGGGAGCTCCTACGAGCAGTACTTC
CASSLAVSSGSSYEQYF
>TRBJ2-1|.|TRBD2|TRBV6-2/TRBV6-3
TGTGCCAGCAGCCCTCATCGACTAGCGGGAGGCCTGGGGAATGAGCAGTTCTTC
CASSPHRLAGGLGNEQFF
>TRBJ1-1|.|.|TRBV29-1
TGCAGCGTTGAGCATATAAGCGGGGGCCTGAACACTGAAGCTTTCTTT
CSVEHISGGLNTEAFF
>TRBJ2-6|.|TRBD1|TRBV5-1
TGCGCCAGCAGCATCACCTCCCGGACAGGGATCATCTCTGGGGCCAACGTCCTGACTTTC
CASSITSRTGIISGANVLTF
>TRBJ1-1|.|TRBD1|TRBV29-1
TGCAGCGTTCCCGCAGGGGGCCGAAGCACTGAAGCTTTCTTT
CSVPAGGRSTEAFF
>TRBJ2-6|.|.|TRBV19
TGTGCCAGTAGTATCCTAACCTCTGGGGCCAACGTCCTGACTTTC
CASSILTSGANVLTF
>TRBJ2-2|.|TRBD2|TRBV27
TGTGCCAGCAGTTTAATAGTCCGGGCTAGCGGGAGAACCAACACCGGGGAGCTGTTTTTT
CASSLIVRASGRTNTGELFF
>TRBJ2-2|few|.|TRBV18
TGTGCCAGCTCACCGCGGACCGGGGAGCTGTTTTTT
CASSPRTGELFF